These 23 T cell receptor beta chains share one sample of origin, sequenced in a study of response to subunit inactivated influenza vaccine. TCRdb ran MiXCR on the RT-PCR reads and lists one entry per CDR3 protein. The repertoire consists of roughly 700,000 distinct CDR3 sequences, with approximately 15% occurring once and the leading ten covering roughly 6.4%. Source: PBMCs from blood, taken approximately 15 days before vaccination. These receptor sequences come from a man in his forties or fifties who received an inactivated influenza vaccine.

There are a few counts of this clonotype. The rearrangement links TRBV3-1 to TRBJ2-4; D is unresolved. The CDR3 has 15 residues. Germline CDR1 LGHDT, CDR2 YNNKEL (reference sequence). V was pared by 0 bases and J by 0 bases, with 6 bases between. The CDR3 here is CASSQEKLAKNIQYF. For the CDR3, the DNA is TGTGCCAGCAGCCAAGAGAAGTTAGCCAAAAACATTCAGTACTTC.

The CDR3 sequence: CASRSRRSGTDTQYF. In nucleotides, the CDR3 is TGTGCCAGCAGATCCAGGCGGTCCGGCACAGATACGCAGTATTTT. The V call is TRBV6-1, the J call TRBJ2-3; no clear D gene. Germline-derived CDR1 and CDR2 are MNHNS and SASEGT. The CDR3 contains 15 residues. Trimming took off 6 bases at V and 1 base at J, with 14 bases between the two ends.

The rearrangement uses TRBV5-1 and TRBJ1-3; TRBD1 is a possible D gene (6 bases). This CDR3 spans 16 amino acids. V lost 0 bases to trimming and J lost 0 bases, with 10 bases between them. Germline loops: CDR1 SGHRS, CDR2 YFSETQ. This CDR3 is CASSLAGVRSGNTIYF. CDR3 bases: TGCGCCAGCAGCTTGGCAGGGGTCCGCTCTGGAAACACCATATATTTT.

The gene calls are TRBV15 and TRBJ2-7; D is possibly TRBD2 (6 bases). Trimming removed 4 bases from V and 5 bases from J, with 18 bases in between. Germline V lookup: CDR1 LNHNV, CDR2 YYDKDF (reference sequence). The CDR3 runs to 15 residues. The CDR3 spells CATSTLPGGPHEQYF. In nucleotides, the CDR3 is TGTGCCACCAGCACCCTCCCCGGGGGACCCCACGAGCAGTACTTC.

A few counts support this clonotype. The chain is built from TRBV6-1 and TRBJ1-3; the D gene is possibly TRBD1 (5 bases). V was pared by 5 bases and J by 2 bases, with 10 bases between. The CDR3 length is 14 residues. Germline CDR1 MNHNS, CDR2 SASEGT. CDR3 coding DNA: TGTGCCAGCAGTCAGGGAAACCCTGGAAACACCATATATTTT. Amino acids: CASSQGNPGNTIYF.

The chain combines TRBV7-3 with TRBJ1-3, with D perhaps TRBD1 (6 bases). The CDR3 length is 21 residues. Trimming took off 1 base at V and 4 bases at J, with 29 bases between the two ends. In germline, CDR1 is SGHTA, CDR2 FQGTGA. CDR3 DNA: TGTGCCAGCAGCTTAAGCCCTCTAAGGACAGTTCGGATTGCGCACGGAAACACCATATATTTT. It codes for CASSLSPLRTVRIAHGNTIYF.

The CDR3 here is CASSQDRTTDTQYF. The CDR3 nucleotides are TGTGCCAGCAGTCAGGACAGGACCACAGATACGCAGTATTTT. The V gene is TRBV12-3 or TRBV12-4, the J gene TRBJ2-3; 7 bases agree with TRBD1. Unmatched junction bases numbered 4, after V lost 5 bases and J lost 2 bases. The CDR3 extends over 14 amino acids.

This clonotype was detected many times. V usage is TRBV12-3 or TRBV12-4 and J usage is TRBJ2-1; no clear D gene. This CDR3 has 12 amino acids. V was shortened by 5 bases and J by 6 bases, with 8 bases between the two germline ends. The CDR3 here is CASSRAGNEQFF. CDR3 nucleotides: TGTGCCAGCAGTCGCGCAGGCAATGAGCAGTTCTTC.

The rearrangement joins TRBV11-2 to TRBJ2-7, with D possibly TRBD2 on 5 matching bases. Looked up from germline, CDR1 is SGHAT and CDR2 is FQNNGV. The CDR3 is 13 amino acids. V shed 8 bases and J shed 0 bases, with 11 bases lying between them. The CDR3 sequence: CASGRRSSYEQYF. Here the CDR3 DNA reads TGTGCCAGCGGCAGGAGGAGCTCCTACGAGCAGTACTTC.

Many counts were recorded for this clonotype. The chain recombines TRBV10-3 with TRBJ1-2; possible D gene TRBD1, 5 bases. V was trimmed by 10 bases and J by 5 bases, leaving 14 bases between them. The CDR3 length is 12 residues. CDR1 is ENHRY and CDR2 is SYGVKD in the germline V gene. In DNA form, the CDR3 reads TGTGCCACAATGGGGGGATGGTATGGCTACACCTTC. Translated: CATMGGWYGYTF.

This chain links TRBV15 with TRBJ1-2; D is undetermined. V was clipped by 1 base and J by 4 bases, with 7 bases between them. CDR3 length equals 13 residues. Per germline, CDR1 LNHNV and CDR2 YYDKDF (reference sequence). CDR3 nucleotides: TGTGCCACCAGCAGAGGCAACAGCTATGGCTACACCTTC. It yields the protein CATSRGNSYGYTF.

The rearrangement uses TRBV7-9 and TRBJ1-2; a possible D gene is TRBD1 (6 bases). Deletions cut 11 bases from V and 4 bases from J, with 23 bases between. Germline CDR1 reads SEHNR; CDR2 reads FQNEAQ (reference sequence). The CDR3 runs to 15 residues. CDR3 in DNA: TGTGCCTCTTCCCTTGGGGGCGCCTTTGGCTATGGCTACACCTTC. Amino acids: CASSLGGAFGYGYTF.

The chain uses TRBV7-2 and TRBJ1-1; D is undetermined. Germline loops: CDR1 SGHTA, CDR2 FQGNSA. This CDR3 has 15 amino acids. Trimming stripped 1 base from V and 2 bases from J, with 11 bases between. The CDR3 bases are TGTGCCAGCAGCTTAGTGCTCAGAACTAACACTGAAGCTTTCTTT. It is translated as CASSLVLRTNTEAFF.

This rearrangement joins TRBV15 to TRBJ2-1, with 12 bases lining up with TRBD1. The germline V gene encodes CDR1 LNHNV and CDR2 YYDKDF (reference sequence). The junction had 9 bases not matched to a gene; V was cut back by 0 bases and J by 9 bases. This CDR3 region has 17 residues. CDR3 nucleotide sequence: TGTGCCACCAGCAGAGATTCGGGACAGGGGGCTCTTGGTGAGCAGTTCTTC. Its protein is CATSRDSGQGALGEQFF.

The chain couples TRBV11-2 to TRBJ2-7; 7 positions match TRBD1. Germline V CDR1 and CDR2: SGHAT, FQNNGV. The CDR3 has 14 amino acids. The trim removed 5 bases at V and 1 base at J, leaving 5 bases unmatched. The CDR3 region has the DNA TGTGCCAGCAGCCAGTACAGGGGTTCCTACGAGCAGTACTTC. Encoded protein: CASSQYRGSYEQYF.

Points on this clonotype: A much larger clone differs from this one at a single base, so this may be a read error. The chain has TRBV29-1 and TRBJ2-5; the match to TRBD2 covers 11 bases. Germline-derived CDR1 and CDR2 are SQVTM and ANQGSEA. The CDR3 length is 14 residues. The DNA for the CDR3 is TGCAGCGTTGACCCTAGCGGGGGGATGAAGACCCAGAACTTC. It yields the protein CSVDPSGGMKTQNF.

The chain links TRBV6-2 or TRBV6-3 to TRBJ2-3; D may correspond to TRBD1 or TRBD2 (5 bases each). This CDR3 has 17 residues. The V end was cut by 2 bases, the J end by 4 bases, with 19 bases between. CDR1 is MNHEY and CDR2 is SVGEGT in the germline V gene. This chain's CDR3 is CASSYLDGEGAPDTQYF. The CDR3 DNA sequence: TGTGCCAGCAGTTACCTCGACGGGGAAGGGGCCCCAGATACGCAGTATTTT.

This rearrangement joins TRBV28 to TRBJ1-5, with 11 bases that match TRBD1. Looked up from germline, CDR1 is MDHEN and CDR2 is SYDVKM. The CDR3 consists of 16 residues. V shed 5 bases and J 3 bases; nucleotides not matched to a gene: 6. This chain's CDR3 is CASSTRDRGYNQPQHF. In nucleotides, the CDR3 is TGTGCCAGCAGTACCAGGGACAGGGGGTACAATCAGCCCCAGCATTTT.

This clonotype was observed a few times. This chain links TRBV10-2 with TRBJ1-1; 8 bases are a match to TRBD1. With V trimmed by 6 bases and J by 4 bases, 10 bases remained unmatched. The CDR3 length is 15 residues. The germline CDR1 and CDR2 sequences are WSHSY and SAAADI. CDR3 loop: CASRGGGQGATEAFF. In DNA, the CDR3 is TGCGCCAGCAGAGGGGGGGGCCAGGGGGCCACTGAAGCTTTCTTT.

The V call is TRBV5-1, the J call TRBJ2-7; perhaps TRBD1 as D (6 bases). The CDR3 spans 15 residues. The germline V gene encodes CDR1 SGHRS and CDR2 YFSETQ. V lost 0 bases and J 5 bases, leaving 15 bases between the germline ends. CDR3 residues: CASSLASGTIDEQYF. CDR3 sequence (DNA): TGCGCCAGCAGCTTGGCGTCAGGGACAATTGACGAGCAGTACTTC.

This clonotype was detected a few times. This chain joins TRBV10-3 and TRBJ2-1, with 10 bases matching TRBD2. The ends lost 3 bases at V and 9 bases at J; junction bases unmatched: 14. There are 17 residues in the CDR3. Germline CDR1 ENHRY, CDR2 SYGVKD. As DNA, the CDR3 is TGTGCCATCAGTGATAAATTTGGGGCTAGCGGGGGAGGTGAGCAGTTCTTC. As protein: CAISDKFGASGGGEQFF.

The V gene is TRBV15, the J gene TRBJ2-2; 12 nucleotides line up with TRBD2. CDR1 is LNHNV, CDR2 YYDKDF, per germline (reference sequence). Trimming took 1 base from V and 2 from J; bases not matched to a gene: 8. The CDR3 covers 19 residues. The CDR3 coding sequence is TGTGCCACCAGCAGAGGCCCCCGACTAGCGGGAGCTAACACCGGGGAGCTGTTTTTT. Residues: CATSRGPRLAGANTGELFF. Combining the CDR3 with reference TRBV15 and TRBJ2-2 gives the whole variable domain DAMVIQNPRYQVTQFGKPVTLSCSQTLNHNVMYWYQQKSSQAPKLLFHYYDKDFNNEADTPDNFQSRRPNTSFCFLDIRSPGLGDTAMYLCATSRGPRLAGANTGELFFGEGSRLTVL.

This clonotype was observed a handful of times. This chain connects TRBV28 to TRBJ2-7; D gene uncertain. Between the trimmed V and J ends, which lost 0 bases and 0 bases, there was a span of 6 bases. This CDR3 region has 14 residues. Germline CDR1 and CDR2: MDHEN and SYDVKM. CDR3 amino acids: CASSLWKSSYEQYF. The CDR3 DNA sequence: TGTGCCAGCAGTTTATGGAAGAGCTCCTACGAGCAGTACTTC.